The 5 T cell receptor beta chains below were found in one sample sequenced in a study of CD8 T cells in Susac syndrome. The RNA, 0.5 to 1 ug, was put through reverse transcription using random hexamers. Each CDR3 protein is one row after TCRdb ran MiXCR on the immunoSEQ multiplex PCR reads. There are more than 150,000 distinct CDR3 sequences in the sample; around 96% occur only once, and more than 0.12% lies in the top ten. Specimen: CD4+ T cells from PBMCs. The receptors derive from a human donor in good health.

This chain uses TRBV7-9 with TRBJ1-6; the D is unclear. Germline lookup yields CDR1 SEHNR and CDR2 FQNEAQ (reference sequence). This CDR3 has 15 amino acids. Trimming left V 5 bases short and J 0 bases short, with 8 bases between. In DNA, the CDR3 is TGTGCCAGCAGCCAATTGAGCTCCTATAATTCACCCCTCCACTTT. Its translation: CASSQLSSYNSPLHF.

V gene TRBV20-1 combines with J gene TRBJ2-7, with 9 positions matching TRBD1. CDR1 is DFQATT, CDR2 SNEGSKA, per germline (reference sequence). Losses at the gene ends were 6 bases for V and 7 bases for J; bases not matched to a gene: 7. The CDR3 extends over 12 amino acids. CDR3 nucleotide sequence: TGCAGTGCCCCGGGACAGGGTAAGGAGCAGTACTTC. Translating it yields CSAPGQGKEQYF.

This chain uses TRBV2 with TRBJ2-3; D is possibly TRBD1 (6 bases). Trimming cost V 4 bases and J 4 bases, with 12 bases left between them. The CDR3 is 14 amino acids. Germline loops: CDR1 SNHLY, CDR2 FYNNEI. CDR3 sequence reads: CASSGPGTPDTQYF. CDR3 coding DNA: TGTGCCAGCAGTGGGCCAGGGACACCAGATACGCAGTATTTT.

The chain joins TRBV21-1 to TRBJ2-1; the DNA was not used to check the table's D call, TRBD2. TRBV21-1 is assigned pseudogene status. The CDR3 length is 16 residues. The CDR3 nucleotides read TGTGCCAGCAGCAAAGGGACTAGCGGGACCCGGAATGAGCAGTTCTTC. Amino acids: CASSKGTSGTRNEQFF.

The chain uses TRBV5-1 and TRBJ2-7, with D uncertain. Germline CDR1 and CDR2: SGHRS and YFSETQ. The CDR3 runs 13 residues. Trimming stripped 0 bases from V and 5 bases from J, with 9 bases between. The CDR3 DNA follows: TGCGCCAGCAGCTTGGCCGCGAGCCACGAGCAGTACTTC. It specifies CASSLAASHEQYF. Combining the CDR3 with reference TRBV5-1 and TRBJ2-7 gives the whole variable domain KAGVTQTPRYLIKTRGQQVTLSCSPISGHRSVSWYQQTPGQGLQFLFEYFSETQRNKGNFPGRFSGRQFSNSRSEMNVSTLELGDSALYLCASSLAASHEQYFGPGTRLTVT.